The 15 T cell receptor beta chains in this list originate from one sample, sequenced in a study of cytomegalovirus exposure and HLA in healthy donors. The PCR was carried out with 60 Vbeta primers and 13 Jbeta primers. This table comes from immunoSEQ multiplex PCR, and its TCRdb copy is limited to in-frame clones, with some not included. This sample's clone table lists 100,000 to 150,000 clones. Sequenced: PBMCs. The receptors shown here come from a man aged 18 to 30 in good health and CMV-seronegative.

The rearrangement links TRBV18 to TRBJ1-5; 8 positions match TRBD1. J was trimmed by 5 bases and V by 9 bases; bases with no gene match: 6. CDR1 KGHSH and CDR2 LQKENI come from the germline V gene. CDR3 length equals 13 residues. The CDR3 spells CASRQGIDQPQHF. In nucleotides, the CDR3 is TGTGCCAGTCGACAGGGGATTGATCAGCCCCAGCATTTT.

In nucleotides, the CDR3 is TGTGCCAGCAGCTTACGGGGGGGTGAAAAACTGTTTTTT. Translated, it gives CASSLRGGEKLFF. The V call is TRBV7-6, the J call TRBJ1-4; tentative D call: TRBD1 (5 bases). Germline V gene data show CDR1 as SGHVS and CDR2 as FNYEAQ. Trimming removed 2 bases from V and 7 bases from J, with 8 bases in between. The CDR3 has 13 amino acids.

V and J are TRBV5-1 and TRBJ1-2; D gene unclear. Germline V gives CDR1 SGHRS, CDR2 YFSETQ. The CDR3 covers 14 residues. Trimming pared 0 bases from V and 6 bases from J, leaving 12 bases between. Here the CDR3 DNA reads TGCGCCAGCAGCTTGGCCAATAGGGAGCATGGCTACACCTTC. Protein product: CASSLANREHGYTF.

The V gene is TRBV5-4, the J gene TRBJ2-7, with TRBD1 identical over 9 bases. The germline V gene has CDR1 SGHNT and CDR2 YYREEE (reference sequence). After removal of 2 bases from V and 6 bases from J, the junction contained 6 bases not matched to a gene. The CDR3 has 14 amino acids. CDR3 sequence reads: CASSFRQGGIEQYF. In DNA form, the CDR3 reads TGTGCCAGCAGCTTTCGACAGGGGGGGATCGAGCAGTACTTC. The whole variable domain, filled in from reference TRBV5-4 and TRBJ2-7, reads ETGVTQSPTHLIKTRGQQVTLRCSSQSGHNTVSWYQQALGQGPQFIFQYYREEENGRGNFPPRFSGLQFPNYSSELNVNALELDDSALYLCASSFRQGGIEQYFGPGTRLTVT.

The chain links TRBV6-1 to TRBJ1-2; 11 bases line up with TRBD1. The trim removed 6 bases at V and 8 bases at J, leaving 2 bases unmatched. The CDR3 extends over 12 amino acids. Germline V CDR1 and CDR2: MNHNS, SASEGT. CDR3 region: CASSWTGGGYTF. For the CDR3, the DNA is TGTGCCAGCAGCTGGACAGGGGGCGGCTACACCTTC.

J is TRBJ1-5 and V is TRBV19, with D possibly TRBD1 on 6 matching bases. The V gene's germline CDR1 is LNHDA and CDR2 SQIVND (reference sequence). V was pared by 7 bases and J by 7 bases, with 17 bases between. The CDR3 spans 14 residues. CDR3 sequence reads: CASTTQGKKQPQHF. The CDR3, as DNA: TGTGCCAGTACCACCCAGGGGAAGAAGCAGCCCCAGCATTTT.

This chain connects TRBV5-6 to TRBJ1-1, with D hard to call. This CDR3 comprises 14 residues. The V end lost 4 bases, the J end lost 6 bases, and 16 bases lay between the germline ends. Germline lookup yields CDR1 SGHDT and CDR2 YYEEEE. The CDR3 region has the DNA TGTGCCAGCAGCCCTTTGTGGGCGAAGGCTGAAGCTTTCTTT. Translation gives CASSPLWAKAEAFF. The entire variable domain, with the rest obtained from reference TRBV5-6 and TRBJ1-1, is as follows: DAGVTQSPTHLIKTRGQQVTLRCSPKSGHDTVSWYQQALGQGPQFIFQYYEEEERQRGNFPDRFSGHQFPNYSSELNVNALLLGDSALYLCASSPLWAKAEAFFGQGTRLTVV.

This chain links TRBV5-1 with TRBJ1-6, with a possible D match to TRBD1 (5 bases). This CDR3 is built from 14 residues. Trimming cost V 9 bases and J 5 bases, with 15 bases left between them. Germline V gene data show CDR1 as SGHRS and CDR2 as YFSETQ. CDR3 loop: CATSSGGDNSPLHF. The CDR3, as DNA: TGCGCCACCTCGAGTGGAGGGGATAATTCACCCCTCCACTTT.

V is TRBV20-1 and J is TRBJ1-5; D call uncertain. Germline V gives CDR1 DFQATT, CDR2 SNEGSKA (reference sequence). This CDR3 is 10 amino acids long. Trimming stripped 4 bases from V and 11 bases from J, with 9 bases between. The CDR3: CSAISGSQHF. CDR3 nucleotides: TGCAGTGCTATATCGGGGTCCCAGCATTTT.

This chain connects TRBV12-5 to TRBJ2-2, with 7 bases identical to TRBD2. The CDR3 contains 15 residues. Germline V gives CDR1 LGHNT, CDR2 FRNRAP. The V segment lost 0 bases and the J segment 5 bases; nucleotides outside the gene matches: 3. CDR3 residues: CASGLVQRGTGELFF. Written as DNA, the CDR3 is TGTGCTAGTGGTTTGGTACAGCGGGGAACCGGGGAGCTGTTTTTT.

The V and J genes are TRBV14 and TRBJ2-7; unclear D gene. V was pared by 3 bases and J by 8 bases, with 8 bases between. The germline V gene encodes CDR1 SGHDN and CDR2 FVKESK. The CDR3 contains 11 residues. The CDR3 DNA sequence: TGTGCCAGCAGCCATGACGACAAGCAGTACTTC. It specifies CASSHDDKQYF.

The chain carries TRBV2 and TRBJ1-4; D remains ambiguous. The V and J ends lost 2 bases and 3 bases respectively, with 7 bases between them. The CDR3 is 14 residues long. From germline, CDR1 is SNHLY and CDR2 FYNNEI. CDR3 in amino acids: CASSESAANEKLFF. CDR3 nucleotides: TGTGCCAGCAGTGAATCTGCGGCTAATGAAAAACTGTTTTTT.

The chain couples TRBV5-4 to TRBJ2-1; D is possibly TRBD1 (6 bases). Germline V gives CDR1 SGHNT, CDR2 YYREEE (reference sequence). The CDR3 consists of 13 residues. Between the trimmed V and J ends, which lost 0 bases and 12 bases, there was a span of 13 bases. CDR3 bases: TGTGCCAGCAGCTTGGAGGGGGTAAGCGTGCAGTTCTTC. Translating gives CASSLEGVSVQFF.

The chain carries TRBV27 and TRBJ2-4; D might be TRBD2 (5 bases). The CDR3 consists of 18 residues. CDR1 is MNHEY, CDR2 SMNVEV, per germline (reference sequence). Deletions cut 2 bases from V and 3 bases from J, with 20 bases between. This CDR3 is CASSLRLQSGLIKNIQYF. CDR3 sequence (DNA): TGTGCCAGCAGTTTAAGGCTTCAGTCGGGATTGATCAAAAACATTCAGTACTTC.

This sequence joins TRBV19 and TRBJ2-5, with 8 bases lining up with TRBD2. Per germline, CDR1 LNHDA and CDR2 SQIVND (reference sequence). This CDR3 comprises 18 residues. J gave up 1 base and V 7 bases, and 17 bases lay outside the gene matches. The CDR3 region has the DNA TGTGCCAGTACCCCGGGAGGGCTGATCCCAGCCCCCCAAGAGACCCAGTACTTC. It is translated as CASTPGGLIPAPQETQYF.